A single sample gave rise to the 2 T cell receptor beta chains below, sequenced in a study of cytotoxic CD8 clonotypes in ibrutinib-treated CLL. TCRdb keeps only in-frame clones here, not all; method: immunoSEQ multiplex PCR. The repertoire has some 200,000 clones, just over 70% of them found once; the top ten carry over 5.5%. The specimen was PBMCs, collected after 12 months of ibrutinib treatment. These receptors originate from a human donor with chronic lymphocytic leukemia.

The chain has TRBV6-5 and TRBJ1-6, with D unresolved. The V end was cut by 4 bases, the J end by 7 bases, with 11 bases between. The CDR3 spans 14 residues. The V gene's germline CDR1 is MNHEY and CDR2 SVGAGI. The CDR3: CASSSPRLNSPLHF. The CDR3, as DNA: TGTGCCAGCAGTTCCCCTCGGTTAAATTCACCCCTCCACTTT.

This clone was detected only a few times. Additional DNA sequences in this sample encode the identical CDR3. The gene calls are TRBV2 and TRBJ2-5, with D unclear. V was pared by 1 base and J by 3 bases, with 0 bases between. CDR3 length: 11 amino acids. Germline V gene sequence: CDR1 SNHLY, CDR2 FYNNEI. The CDR3 loop is CASSEEETQYF. CDR3 DNA: TGTGCCAGCAGTGAAGAAGAGACCCAGTACTTC.